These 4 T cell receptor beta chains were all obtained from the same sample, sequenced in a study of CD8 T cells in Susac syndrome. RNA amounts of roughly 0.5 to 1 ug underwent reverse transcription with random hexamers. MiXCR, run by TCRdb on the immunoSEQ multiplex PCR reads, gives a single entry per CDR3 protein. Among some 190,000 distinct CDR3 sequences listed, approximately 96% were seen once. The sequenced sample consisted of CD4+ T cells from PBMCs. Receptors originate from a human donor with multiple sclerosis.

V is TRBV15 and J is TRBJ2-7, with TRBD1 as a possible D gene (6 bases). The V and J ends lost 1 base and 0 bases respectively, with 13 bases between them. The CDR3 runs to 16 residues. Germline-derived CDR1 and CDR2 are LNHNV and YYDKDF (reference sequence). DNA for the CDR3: TGTGCCACCAGCAGAGGGACATTGGGGGCCTCCTACGAGCAGTACTTC. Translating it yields CATSRGTLGASYEQYF.

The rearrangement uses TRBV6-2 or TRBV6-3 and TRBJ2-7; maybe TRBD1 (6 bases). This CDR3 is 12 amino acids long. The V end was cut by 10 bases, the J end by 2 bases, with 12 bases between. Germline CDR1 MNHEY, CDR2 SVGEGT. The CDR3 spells CATRDNAYEQYF. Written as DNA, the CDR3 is TGTGCCACCAGGGACAATGCCTACGAGCAGTACTTC.

The CDR3 loop reads CASSPAGGTSIHEQFF. The CDR3 DNA follows: TGTGCCAGCTCACCGGCCGGGGGGACTAGCATCCATGAGCAGTTCTTC. J is TRBJ2-1 and V is TRBV18; 9 nucleotides line up with TRBD2. The CDR3 has 16 residues. J was trimmed by 8 bases and V by 3 bases; bases with no gene match: 11. Germline CDR1 is KGHSH and CDR2 is LQKENI.

CDR3 in DNA: TGCAGTGCTCTCCAGACGACAGGACGGCCCTTCTATGGCTACACCTTC. Residues: CSALQTTGRPFYGYTF. The chain has TRBV20-1 and TRBJ1-2; D is possibly TRBD1 (6 bases). Germline V gene data show CDR1 as DFQATT and CDR2 as SNEGSKA (reference sequence). The CDR3 extends over 16 amino acids. V gave up 5 bases and J gave up 4 bases, with 23 bases separating them.